This is a list of T cell receptor beta chains from one sample in a study of beta chain features in type 1 diabetes. Assay: immunoSEQ multiplex PCR; the TCRdb copy retains only in-frame clones and omits some. The sample shows about 160,000 clones, 6.5% to 10% of them seen only once. Sequenced sample: central memory CD4+ T cells from blood. These TCRs come from a woman aged 18-29 years with type 1 diabetes. Each CDR3 is given with its conserved first and last residue. D genes are given only for firm matches.

>TRBJ2-1|TRBV14|-
CASSQLLPSREQFF
>TRBJ2-2|TRBV5-1|TRBD2
CASSPGGGASTGELFF
>TRBJ2-5|TRBV11-3|-
CASSLGRGRQHQETQYF
>TRBJ2-7|TRBV11-3|TRBD1
CASRDPGGPYEQYF
>TRBJ1-2|TRBV9|TRBD1
CASSDRTGYGYTF
>TRBJ1-2|TRBV6-5|-
CASQGFDYGYTF
>TRBJ2-2|TRBV5-1|-
CASFQGNTGELFF
>TRBJ2-7|TRBV19|TRBD2
CASSITSGGSYEQYF
>TRBJ2-7|TRBV28|TRBD2
CASRGETSGTYEQYF
>TRBJ1-5|TRBV7-2|TRBD1
CASSLGDSVVPQHF
>TRBJ2-2|TRBV10-2|TRBD2
CASRTSGGPGGELFF
>TRBJ2-7|TRBV7-9|TRBD2
CASTRSGGPYEQYF
>TRBJ2-2|TRBV5-4|-
CASSLDLAGLNTGELFF
>TRBJ2-5|TRBV5-1|TRBD2
CASAAGGFQETQYF
>TRBJ2-4|TRBV9|TRBD2
CASAREENENIQYF
>TRBJ1-2|TRBV6-6|-
CASRPGSTGYGGYTF
>TRBJ2-1|TRBV10-3|TRBD2
CAISELPGTSGPNEQFF
>TRBJ2-5|TRBV7-2|TRBD2
CASSPGLAGGRETQYF
>TRBJ2-5|TRBV11-3|TRBD2
CASSFGGGETQYF
>TRBJ1-1|TRBV5-6|-
CASSLGGFDTEAFF
>TRBJ2-3|TRBV4-3|TRBD2
CASSQVSSGSDTQYF
>TRBJ2-7|TRBV15|-
CATSSDGGRQYF